This entry lists 25 T cell receptor beta chains sequenced from one sample in a study of spatial heterogeneity in lung cancer. Stated time point: sample taken at primary tumor resection. Extraction of whole RNA from tumor, nontumor lung or frozen PBMC preceded unsorted sequencing. TCRdb re-called the 5' RACE reads through MiXCR, storing one row per CDR3 protein. The sample lists approximately 52,000 distinct CDR3 sequences, approximately 7% occurring once. This material consisted of PBMCs, taken at surgery. These receptors were taken from a female donor with early-stage non-small cell lung cancer.

This clonotype was detected only a few times. The gene calls are TRBV7-9 and TRBJ2-1; D is uncertain. Germline V lookup: CDR1 SEHNR, CDR2 FQNEAQ (reference sequence). Deletions cut 1 base from V and 8 bases from J, with 12 bases between. CDR3 length: 14 residues. CDR3 nucleotide sequence: TGTGCCAGCAGCTTAGTGAGCACCCTCGATGAGCAGTTCTTC. Protein sequence: CASSLVSTLDEQFF.

This sequence joins TRBV15 and TRBJ2-7; 9 bases are a match to TRBD2. Germline V gene sequence: CDR1 LNHNV, CDR2 YYDKDF (reference sequence). CDR3 length equals 17 residues. J gave up 5 bases and V 3 bases, and 14 bases lay outside the gene matches. CDR3 in amino acids: CATSRELAGSGWDEQYF. In DNA, the CDR3 is TGTGCCACCAGCAGGGAGCTAGCGGGGTCAGGTTGGGACGAGCAGTACTTC. Full variable domain (missing parts from reference TRBV15 and TRBJ2-7): DAMVIQNPRYQVTQFGKPVTLSCSQTLNHNVMYWYQQKSSQAPKLLFHYYDKDFNNEADTPDNFQSRRPNTSFCFLDIRSPGLGDTAMYLCATSRELAGSGWDEQYFGPGTRLTVT.

This clonotype came up many times. The genes are TRBV18 and TRBJ1-2, with a possible D match to TRBD1 (6 bases). Trimming pared 5 bases from V and 3 bases from J, leaving 13 bases between. The CDR3 consists of 14 residues. Per the germline V gene, CDR1 is KGHSH and CDR2 is LQKENI. CDR3 sequence: CASSAQGLDYGYTF. The CDR3 DNA reads TGTGCCAGCTCAGCACAGGGACTCGACTATGGCTACACCTTC.

This clonotype was counted at least ten times. The gene calls are TRBV20-1 and TRBJ2-6; 8 bases map to TRBD2. The V gene's germline CDR1 is DFQATT and CDR2 SNEGSKA (reference sequence). This CDR3 region has 18 residues. V dropped 6 bases and J dropped 1; count of bases not matched to a gene: 14. CDR3 in DNA: TGCAGTGCCAATAGTGCCCTAAGCGGGGGTTCTGGGGCCAACGTCCTGACTTTC. It specifies CSANSALSGGSGANVLTF.

There are many counts of this clonotype. The V call is TRBV28, the J call TRBJ2-7; D tentatively fits TRBD1 or TRBD2 (5 bases each). Deletions cut 5 bases from V and 4 bases from J, with 24 bases between. CDR3 size: 17 residues. Germline V gene data show CDR1 as MDHEN and CDR2 as SYDVKM. The CDR3 reads CASSQGRGGLAGYEQYF. The CDR3 nucleotides read TGTGCCAGCAGTCAGGGACGAGGAGGACTCGCAGGGTACGAGCAGTACTTC.

J is TRBJ2-4 and V is TRBV5-1; D remains unclear. The germline V gene has CDR1 SGHRS and CDR2 YFSETQ. Trimming took 0 bases from V and 5 from J, leaving 9 bases between them. The CDR3 has 14 amino acids. The CDR3 here is CASSLDGDQNIQYF. DNA for the CDR3: TGCGCCAGCAGCTTGGACGGAGATCAAAACATTCAGTACTTC. Complete variable domain (other parts from reference TRBV5-1 and TRBJ2-4): KAGVTQTPRYLIKTRGQQVTLSCSPISGHRSVSWYQQTPGQGLQFLFEYFSETQRNKGNFPGRFSGRQFSNSRSEMNVSTLELGDSALYLCASSLDGDQNIQYFGAGTRLSVL.

The sample holds many counts of this clonotype. This chain's CDR3 is CASSRGSLTYEQYF. The DNA for the CDR3 is TGTGCCAGCAGTCGGGGCAGCCTAACCTACGAGCAGTACTTC. The chain links TRBV6-5 to TRBJ2-7; D possibly matches TRBD1 or TRBD2 (5 bases each). Germline CDR1 is MNHEY and CDR2 is SVGAGI. V lost 5 bases and J 2 bases, leaving 13 bases between the germline ends. The CDR3 covers 14 residues.

The sample holds many counts of this clonotype. The chain employs TRBV28 and TRBJ1-2, with D hard to call. The CDR3 contains 12 residues. Trimming removed 6 bases at V and 2 bases at J, with 7 bases between. Germline V gene data show CDR1 as MDHEN and CDR2 as SYDVKM. The CDR3 DNA reads as TGTGCCAGCAGCAGGTCGAACTATGGCTACACCTTC. Its protein is CASSRSNYGYTF.

This clonotype was picked up many times. This sequence joins TRBV29-1 and TRBJ1-2, with 9 positions matching TRBD1. This CDR3 contains 13 residues. J lost 6 bases, V lost 3 bases, and 5 bases had no gene match. Germline V CDR1 and CDR2: SQVTM, ANQGSEA. The CDR3 coding sequence is TGCAGCGTTGATCGGACAGGGGTCGATGGCTACACCTTC. It codes for CSVDRTGVDGYTF.

In its sample, this clonotype was seen a few times. The chain recombines TRBV7-9 with TRBJ2-5; unclear D gene. The germline gives CDR1 SEHNR, CDR2 FQNEAQ (reference sequence). The V gene lost 5 bases and the J gene lost 7 bases, with 14 bases spanning the gap. The CDR3 spans 13 residues. Here the CDR3 DNA reads TGTGCCAGCAGCCCCAACCTCCTTGGGACCCAGTACTTC. Protein sequence: CASSPNLLGTQYF. The full variable domain, rest sourced from reference TRBV7-9 and TRBJ2-5, is DTGVSQNPRHKITKRGQNVTFRCDPISEHNRLYWYRQTLGQGPEFLTYFQNEAQLEKSRLLSDRFSAERPKGSFSTLEIQRTEQGDSAMYLCASSPNLLGTQYFGPGTRLLVL.

This clonotype was seen a handful of times. This chain links TRBV5-1 with TRBJ2-5; D might be TRBD1 (6 bases). The V end lost 3 bases, the J end lost 2 bases, and 17 bases lay between the germline ends. Germline lookup yields CDR1 SGHRS and CDR2 YFSETQ. The CDR3 length is 16 residues. The CDR3 protein is CASSSGVRGQQETQYF. CDR3 DNA sequence: TGCGCCAGCAGCTCCGGCGTCAGGGGCCAACAAGAGACCCAGTACTTC.

Many counts were recorded for this clonotype. This sequence joins TRBV6-2 or TRBV6-3 and TRBJ2-2, with a tentative D call TRBD2 (5 bases). CDR1 and CDR2 (germline): MNHEY, SVGEGT. Trimming stripped 8 bases from V and 1 base from J, with 8 bases between. The CDR3 has 13 amino acids. CDR3 residues: CASSGMNTGELFF. The DNA for the CDR3 is TGTGCCAGCTCCGGGATGAACACCGGGGAGCTGTTTTTT.

In this sample, this clonotype turned up many times. The rearrangement uses TRBV3-1 and TRBJ2-1; 8 bases agree with TRBD2. V gave up 0 bases and J gave up 3 bases; unmatched junction bases: 4. CDR3 length: 16 residues. CDR1 and CDR2 from the germline V gene are LGHDT and YNNKEL (reference sequence). CDR3 nucleotide sequence: TGTGCCAGCAGCCAAGATGGCGGGGGGTTCTACAATGAGCAGTTCTTC. Its translation is CASSQDGGGFYNEQFF.

This clonotype was detected many times. The rearrangement links TRBV4-3 to TRBJ2-7, with D maybe TRBD1 (6 bases). V was clipped by 0 bases and J by 1 base, with 16 bases between them. Germline assignment: CDR1 LGHNA and CDR2 YSLEER. The CDR3 has 17 residues. The CDR3 bases are TGCGCCAGCAGCCAAGATATGAACAGACAGGTTTCCTACGAGCAGTACTTC. The encoded protein is CASSQDMNRQVSYEQYF.

This clonotype was detected a few times. V usage is TRBV5-6 and J usage is TRBJ2-1; the match to TRBD2 covers 9 bases. The CDR3 has 17 amino acids. Trimming cost V 3 bases and J 5 bases; bases outside gene matches: 12. CDR1 and CDR2 from the germline V gene are SGHDT and YYEEEE. For the CDR3, the DNA is TGTGCCAGCAGCTCGACACCCAAGGGACTAGCTGACAATGAGCAGTTCTTC. Its protein is CASSSTPKGLADNEQFF.

The sample holds many counts of this clonotype. J is TRBJ2-7 and V is TRBV2; TRBD1 aligns across 9 bases. The V gene end was trimmed by 4 bases and the J gene end by 4 bases; junction bases not matched to a gene: 5. Looked up from germline, CDR1 is SNHLY and CDR2 is FYNNEI. This CDR3 has 14 residues. CDR3 sequence: CASSVQGASYEQYF. CDR3 DNA: TGTGCCAGCAGTGTACAGGGGGCGTCGTACGAGCAGTACTTC.

This clonotype was seen only a few times. The V and J genes are TRBV28 and TRBJ2-3; 10 bases fit TRBD1. The J segment lost 1 base and the V segment lost 4 bases, leaving 11 bases of the junction unmatched. Germline V gives CDR1 MDHEN, CDR2 SYDVKM. The CDR3 loop spans 18 amino acids. The CDR3 bases are TGTGCCAGCAGTTCCCATTTCCTCGGACAGGGGGGCACAGATACGCAGTATTTT. Residues: CASSSHFLGQGGTDTQYF.

About this clonotype itself: This may be a read error: a much more frequent sequence differs by one nucleotide. The genes are TRBV3-1 and TRBJ1-2; no reliable D call. Trimming cost V 3 bases and J 5 bases, with 10 bases left between them. The CDR3 is made up of 13 amino acids. CDR1 is LGHDT and CDR2 is YNNKEL in the germline V gene (reference sequence). In DNA, the CDR3 is TGTGCCAGCAGCCAGTGGCAGAGTTATGGCTACACCTTC. Protein: CASSQWQSYGYTF. The entire variable domain, with the rest obtained from reference TRBV3-1 and TRBJ1-2, is as follows: DTAVSQTPKYLVTQMGNDKSIKCEQNLGHDTMYWYKQDSKKFLKIMFSYNNKELIINETVPNRFSPKSPDKAHLNLHINSLELGDSAVYFCASSQWQSYGYTFGSGTRLTVV.

This clonotype was counted ten times or more. The chain uses TRBV27 and TRBJ2-4, with D perhaps matching TRBD2 (7 bases). The V gene's germline CDR1 is MNHEY and CDR2 SMNVEV (reference sequence). Trimming removed 5 bases at V and 8 bases at J, with 16 bases between. The CDR3 length is 14 residues. DNA for the CDR3: TGTGCCAGCAGTACCGAGGGGAGGGGGGACATTCAGTACTTC. Its protein product is CASSTEGRGDIQYF.

The V call is TRBV2, the J call TRBJ2-2; 8 positions match TRBD1. The CDR3 consists of 16 residues. J lost 1 base, V lost 6 bases, and 7 bases had no gene match. The germline V gene encodes CDR1 SNHLY and CDR2 FYNNEI. CDR3 nucleotides: TGTGCCAGCAGGGGATCAGGGGGCTTGAACACCGGGGAGCTGTTTTTT. This gives the protein CASRGSGGLNTGELFF.

In its sample, this clonotype was seen a few times. This chain joins TRBV29-1 and TRBJ1-2; D call uncertain. CDR3 length equals 16 residues. The V gene's germline CDR1 is SQVTM and CDR2 ANQGSEA. CDR3 region: CRHLGARVGEIYGYTF. The CDR3 bases are TGCAGACACCTTGGTGCTCGGGTTGGCGAGATTTATGGCTACACCTTC.

CDR3 sequence: CSASDRGNQPQHF. The CDR3 nucleotides are TGCAGTGCTTCAGACAGGGGCAATCAGCCCCAGCATTTT. The chain couples TRBV20-1 to TRBJ1-5; 7 bases are shared with TRBD1. The germline CDR1 and CDR2 sequences are DFQATT and SNEGSKA (reference sequence). This CDR3 comprises 13 residues. The junction had 3 bases not matched to a gene; V was cut back by 5 bases and J by 2 bases.

This clonotype was seen ten or more times. The chain couples TRBV20-1 to TRBJ2-7; 8 bases line up with TRBD2. This CDR3 comprises 14 residues. Germline trimming cut 3 bases from V and 3 bases from J; bases unmatched to any gene: 7. Looked up from germline, CDR1 is DFQATT and CDR2 is SNEGSKA (reference sequence). As DNA, the CDR3 is TGCAGTGCTAGGGACCGGGAGGGTCTCTACGAGCAGTACTTC. It codes for CSARDREGLYEQYF.

This clonotype was recorded a few times. The rearrangement joins TRBV7-9 to TRBJ2-1; 8 nucleotides match TRBD2. Germline V gene lookup returns CDR1 SEHNR and CDR2 FQNEAQ (reference sequence). This CDR3 has 14 amino acids. Germline trimming cut 5 bases from V and 5 bases from J; bases unmatched to any gene: 5. CDR3 amino acids: CASSPTSGHNEQFF. CDR3 coding DNA: TGTGCCAGCAGCCCAACTAGCGGACACAATGAGCAGTTCTTC.

This clonotype was counted between two and nine times. V is TRBV9 and J is TRBJ2-4, with D uncertain. CDR3 length: 15 amino acids. Trimming removed 0 bases from V and 5 bases from J, with 12 bases in between. Germline lookup yields CDR1 SGDLS and CDR2 YYNGEE. CDR3 region: CASSVAYRTENIQYF. The CDR3 nucleotides are TGTGCCAGCAGCGTAGCTTACCGGACGGAAAACATTCAGTACTTC.